A selection of T cell receptor beta chains follows, all from one sample in a study of T cells in localized non-small cell lung cancer. Repertoires were generated with immunoSEQ multiplex PCR, while TCRdb's copy carries only in-frame clones and drops some. The sample yields some 12,000 clones, approximately 85% seen once. The starting material was peripheral blood, obtained before any cancer treatment. All receptors come from a male donor older than 55 with stage III lung adenocarcinoma. CDR3s include the opening cysteine and the closing phenylalanine or tryptophan. Fields, in order: J gene, V gene, clone size, CDR3 length, D gene, CDR3 DNA, CDR3 protein. D genes are given only for firm matches. Some rows mark clone size as missing; the rest say once, few, many or name a class of expanded clone.

J: TRBJ2-1; V: TRBV19; size: NA; length: 18; D: TRBD2; DNA: TGTGCCAGTAGTTCCCGCGGGTCTGGGCGGGGGGACCGTTATGAGCAGTTCTTC; CDR3: CASSSRGSGRGDRYEQFF
J: TRBJ2-7; V: TRBV7-6; size: NA; length: 13; D: NA; DNA: TGTGCCAGCAGCCCGGGACCTTACTACGAGCAGTACTTC; CDR3: CASSPGPYYEQYF
J: TRBJ2-3; V: TRBV6-4; size: NA; length: 12; D: NA; DNA: TGTGCCAGCCCGGTAGACGCAGATACGCAGTATTTT; CDR3: CASPVDADTQYF
J: TRBJ2-7; V: TRBV7-9; size: NA; length: 13; D: NA; DNA: TGTGCCAGCAGCGGGACACCTACCTACGAGCAGTACTTC; CDR3: CASSGTPTYEQYF
J: TRBJ2-7; V: TRBV15; size: NA; length: 17; D: TRBD1; DNA: TGTGCCACCAGCAGAGATGTTGTGAGGGGGCGACCATACGAGCAGTACTTC; CDR3: CATSRDVVRGRPYEQYF
J: TRBJ1-1; V: TRBV5-1; size: few; length: 12; D: NA; DNA: TGCGCCAGCAGCTTGGTCAGGGATGAAGCTTTCTTT; CDR3: CASSLVRDEAFF
J: TRBJ1-1; V: TRBV6-1; size: NA; length: 15; D: TRBD1; DNA: TGTGCCAGCAGTGCCTTGGGACAGGGGGCTCTTCAAGCTTTCTTT; CDR3: CASSALGQGALQAFF
J: TRBJ1-4; V: TRBV7-9; size: NA; length: 14; D: NA; DNA: TGTGCCAGCAGCTTAGAGGGGTCAGGGGCAAAACTGTTTTTT; CDR3: CASSLEGSGAKLFF
J: TRBJ2-2; V: TRBV5-4; size: NA; length: 15; D: TRBD1; DNA: TGTGCCAGCAGCTTAGGACAGGGTCACACCGGGGAGCTGTTTTTT; CDR3: CASSLGQGHTGELFF
J: TRBJ2-7; V: TRBV5-5; size: NA; length: 15; D: NA; DNA: TGTGCCAGCAGCTTGGGGGGCAGCTTCTACTACGAGCAGTACTTC; CDR3: CASSLGGSFYYEQYF
J: TRBJ1-2; V: TRBV7-6; size: NA; length: 15; D: TRBD1; DNA: TGTGCCAGCAGCCCCCGGACAGGGACCGACTATGGCTACACCTTC; CDR3: CASSPRTGTDYGYTF
J: TRBJ2-2; V: TRBV11-3; size: NA; length: 17; D: NA; DNA: TGTGCCAGCAGCTTAGATACTCCCATAGGTCGGACCGGGGAGCTGTTTTTT; CDR3: CASSLDTPIGRTGELFF
J: TRBJ1-2; V: TRBV29-1; size: NA; length: 12; D: NA; DNA: TGCAGCGTTGATGGGGAGCAGGGTGGCTACACCTTC; CDR3: CSVDGEQGGYTF
J: TRBJ2-1; V: TRBV4-2; size: NA; length: 17; D: NA; DNA: TGTGCCAGCAGCCAAGAACTAGATACGTGGGGCCCGAAGGAGCAGTTCTTC; CDR3: CASSQELDTWGPKEQFF
J: TRBJ1-5; V: TRBV6-5; size: NA; length: 14; D: TRBD1; DNA: TGTGCCAGCCAACAGGGGGGCAGCAATCAGCCCCAGCATTTT; CDR3: CASQQGGSNQPQHF
J: TRBJ2-5; V: TRBV27; size: NA; length: 14; D: NA; DNA: TGTGCCAGCCATCAGCTGGGAGGCGGAGAGACCCAGTACTTC; CDR3: CASHQLGGGETQYF
J: TRBJ1-6; V: TRBV6-5; size: NA; length: 15; D: NA; DNA: TGTGCCAGCAGTTACTCGGCAGGGAATAATTCACCCCTCCACTTT; CDR3: CASSYSAGNNSPLHF
J: TRBJ2-3; V: TRBV19; size: NA; length: 16; D: TRBD2; DNA: TGTGCCAGTAGTCCCGGGACTAGCGGGACCACAGATACGCAGTATTTT; CDR3: CASSPGTSGTTDTQYF
J: TRBJ2-7; V: TRBV28; size: NA; length: 15; D: TRBD1; DNA: TGTGCCAGCAGTGCCCGGACAGGGCTAGCCTACGAGCAGTACTTC; CDR3: CASSARTGLAYEQYF
J: TRBJ1-1; V: TRBV11-2; size: large; length: 14; D: NA; DNA: TGTGCCAGCAGCTTAGTACGACCAGGCCTGAGGGCTTTCTTT; CDR3: CASSLVRPGLRAFF
J: TRBJ2-1; V: TRBV19; size: few; length: 15; D: NA; DNA: TGTGCCAGTAGTCCTGGGGCGGGACGGGACAATGAGCAGTTCTTC; CDR3: CASSPGAGRDNEQFF
J: TRBJ1-1; V: TRBV7-8; size: NA; length: 14; D: NA; DNA: TGTGCCAGCAGCTTAGCCGCTGGGAACACTGAAGCTTTCTTT; CDR3: CASSLAAGNTEAFF
J: TRBJ2-5; V: TRBV27; size: NA; length: 14; D: NA; DNA: TGTGCCAGCAGCCTAGACGGGGGTGAAGAGACCCAGTACTTC; CDR3: CASSLDGGEETQYF
J: TRBJ2-7; V: TRBV10-3; size: NA; length: 13; D: NA; DNA: TGTGCCTCGACCGGGTCCCCCAGGGACGAGCAGTACTTC; CDR3: CASTGSPRDEQYF
J: TRBJ1-6; V: TRBV7-6; size: NA; length: 12; D: NA; DNA: TGTGCCAGCAGCTTGGGGGGGACACCCCTCCACTTT; CDR3: CASSLGGTPLHF
J: TRBJ1-4; V: TRBV5-4; size: NA; length: 15; D: NA; DNA: TGTGCCAGCAGCCCCCGACGGGGGGATGGTGAAAAACTGTTTTTT; CDR3: CASSPRRGDGEKLFF
J: TRBJ2-7; V: TRBV27; size: NA; length: 9; D: NA; DNA: TGTGCCAGCCACGCGAAGCAGTACTTC; CDR3: CASHAKQYF
J: TRBJ1-2; V: TRBV7-8; size: once; length: 13; D: NA; DNA: TGTGCCAGCAGCTTAGCCGGAGAGGTTGGCTACACCTTC; CDR3: CASSLAGEVGYTF
J: TRBJ1-5; V: TRBV15; size: NA; length: 18; D: TRBD1; DNA: TGTGCCACCAGCAGAGATTCCGGGACAGGGGTGGGCAATCAGCCCCAGCATTTT; CDR3: CATSRDSGTGVGNQPQHF
J: TRBJ2-1; V: TRBV11-3; size: NA; length: 18; D: TRBD2; DNA: TGTGCCAGCAGCCCGACTAGCGGGGGGCCTCACTCCTACAATGAGCAGTTCTTC; CDR3: CASSPTSGGPHSYNEQFF
J: TRBJ2-1; V: TRBV6-1; size: NA; length: 15; D: TRBD1; DNA: TGTGCCAGCAGACTTCGGGACAGACCTAACAATGAGCAGTTCTTC; CDR3: CASRLRDRPNNEQFF
J: TRBJ1-1; V: TRBV7-2; size: NA; length: 13; D: NA; DNA: TGTGCCAGCAGCCCGAGATACAACACTGAAGCTTTCTTT; CDR3: CASSPRYNTEAFF